The clone carrying this TCR beta chain was seen only a few times. Antigen unknown. The data were obtained in a study of T cells in Graves' hyperthyroidism and ophthalmopathy. Study-wide findings and caveats: Ophthalmopathy, as predicted by the model, came a median around 6 months after the prediction. Most clonotypes expanded in thyroid above 0.001 were likewise present in blood.

There were TCR beta CDR3 regions amplified from RNA transcripts. The primer set for the first-round RT-PCR of the TCR CDR3 was HTBI. One entry per CDR3 protein, called by TCRdb with MiXCR from the multiplex PCR reads. The sample has roughly 650,000 distinct CDR3 sequences, more than 15% seen once; the top ten hold less than 3.5%. This CDR3 comprises 14 residues. V dropped 2 bases and J dropped 7 bases, with 11 bases sitting between them. Germline assignment: CDR1 MNHNS and CDR2 SASEGT. Input material: blood. J is TRBJ2-2 and V is TRBV6-1; no clear D gene. The clonotype was recovered from a woman aged 40 to 50 with Graves' ophthalmopathy. The CDR3 nucleotides are TGTGCCAGCAGTGAACCCGGGCTTGGCGGGGAGCTGTTTTTT. The encoded protein is CASSEPGLGGELFF.